This T cell receptor beta chain emerged from a study of control samples from healthy donors and cancer patients. CDR3 length: 15 amino acids. V was clipped by 4 bases and J by 2 bases, with 14 bases between them. Germline CDR1 MGHRA, CDR2 YSYEKL. Generated by immunoSEQ multiplex PCR, the TCRdb table keeps only in-frame clones and is missing some. Of about 160,000 clones listed, over 85% are singletons. This sequence was found in a man aged 25 to 40 in good health. The rearrangement uses TRBV4-1 and TRBJ1-1, with a weak D call TRBD1 (6 bases). Sequenced material: blood. This chain's CDR3 is CASSLYQGTNTEAFF. Written as DNA, the CDR3 is TGCGCCAGCAGCCTTTATCAGGGGACTAACACTGAAGCTTTCTTT.